The entry below gives a single T cell receptor (beta chain) sequence along with its context. What it binds is not known. This specimen belongs to a study of OX40 agonist ivuxolimab in advanced cancers. Study as a whole: Mean age around 60 years, range about 20 to 85; around 80% male. Study outcomes and limitations: Clonal expansion was seen in CD4+ and CD8+ blood T cells by week 6 at 0.1 to 3.0 mg/kg.

Germline V CDR1 and CDR2: SQVTM, ANQGSEA. The CDR3 loop spans 12 amino acids. V was pared by 6 bases and J by 7 bases, with 13 bases between. Clones were sequenced by immunoSEQ multiplex PCR, and TCRdb holds only the in-frame ones, with some missing. The sample has roughly 54,000 clones, about 89% seen once; the top ten hold roughly 1.5%. This TCR was sampled from an adult with an advanced solid tumor such as melanoma, head and neck, liver or kidney cancer. The chain combines TRBV29-1 with TRBJ2-1, with a tentative D call TRBD1 (6 bases). The source material was CD4+ or CD8+ T cells sorted from blood, sampled in a trial of the OX40 agonist ivuxolimab. The chain's CDR3 is CSVDSGGNEQFF. The CDR3 DNA sequence: TGCAGCGTGGACAGTGGTGGGAATGAGCAGTTCTTC.